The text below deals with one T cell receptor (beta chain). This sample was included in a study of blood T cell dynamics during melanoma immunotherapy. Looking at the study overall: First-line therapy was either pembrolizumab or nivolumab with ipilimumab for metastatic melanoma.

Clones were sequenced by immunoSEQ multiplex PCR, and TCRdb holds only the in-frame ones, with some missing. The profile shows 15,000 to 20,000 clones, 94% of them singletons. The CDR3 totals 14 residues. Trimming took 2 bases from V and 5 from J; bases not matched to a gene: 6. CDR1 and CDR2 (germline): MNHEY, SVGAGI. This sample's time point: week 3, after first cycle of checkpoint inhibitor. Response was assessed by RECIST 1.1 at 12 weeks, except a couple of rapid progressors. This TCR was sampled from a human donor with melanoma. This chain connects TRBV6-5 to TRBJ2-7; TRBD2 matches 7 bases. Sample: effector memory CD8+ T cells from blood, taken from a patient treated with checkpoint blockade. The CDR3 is CASSYVGGPNEQYF. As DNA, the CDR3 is TGTGCCAGCAGTTACGTGGGAGGGCCGAACGAGCAGTACTTC.